This T cell receptor (beta chain) comes out of a study of shared clonotypes between healthy human individuals. Study in general: Sampling drew on donors who were a couple of women and a few men aged 18 to 49.

Deep was the level used in running the assay. The assay was immunoSEQ multiplex PCR, and TCRdb's table has in-frame clones only and misses some. The sample lists roughly 2.4 million clones, roughly 95% occurring once. V shed 0 bases and J 6 bases; nucleotides not matched to a gene: 9. Germline CDR1 is ENHRY and CDR2 is SYGVKD. CDR3 length: 17 residues. For this clone: The antigen remains unidentified.

Study-wide results and limits: Naive subsets typically showed greater estimated richness than memory subsets. Tissue TCR repertoires likely differ from these blood-only repertoires.

Source material: naive CD4+ T cells sorted from blood. Subset specified: CD45RA+ positively selected. The chain combines TRBV10-3 with TRBJ2-2, with 8 bases lining up with TRBD2. The receptor was derived from a man aged 18 to 35 in good health. CDR3 amino acids: CAISESVQREYPGELFF. CDR3 DNA: TGTGCCATCAGTGAGTCGGTCCAGCGGGAGTACCCCGGGGAGCTGTTTTTT.